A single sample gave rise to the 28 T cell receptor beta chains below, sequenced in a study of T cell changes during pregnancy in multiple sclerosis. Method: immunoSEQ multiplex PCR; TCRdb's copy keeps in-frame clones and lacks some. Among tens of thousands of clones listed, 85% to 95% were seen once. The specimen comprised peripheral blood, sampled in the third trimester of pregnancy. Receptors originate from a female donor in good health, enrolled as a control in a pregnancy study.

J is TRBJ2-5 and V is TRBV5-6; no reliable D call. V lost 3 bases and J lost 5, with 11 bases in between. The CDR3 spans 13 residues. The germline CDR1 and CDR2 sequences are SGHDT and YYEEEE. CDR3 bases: TGTGCCAGCAGCTCTGCGGTCGGTGAGACCCAGTACTTC. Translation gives CASSSAVGETQYF.

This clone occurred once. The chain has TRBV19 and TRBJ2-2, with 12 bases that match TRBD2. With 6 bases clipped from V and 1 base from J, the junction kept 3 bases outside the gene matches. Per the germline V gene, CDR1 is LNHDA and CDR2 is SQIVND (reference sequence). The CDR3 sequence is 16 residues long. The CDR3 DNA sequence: TGTGCCAGTAGGATGGGACTAGCGGGGAACACCGGGGAGCTGTTTTTT. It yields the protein CASRMGLAGNTGELFF.

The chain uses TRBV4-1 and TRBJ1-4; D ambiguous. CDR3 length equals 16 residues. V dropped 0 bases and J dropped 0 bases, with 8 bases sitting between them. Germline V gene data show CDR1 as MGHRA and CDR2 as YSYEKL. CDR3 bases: TGCGCCAGCAGCCAAGAGCGCCCCCCAACTAATGAAAAACTGTTTTTT. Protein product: CASSQERPPTNEKLFF.

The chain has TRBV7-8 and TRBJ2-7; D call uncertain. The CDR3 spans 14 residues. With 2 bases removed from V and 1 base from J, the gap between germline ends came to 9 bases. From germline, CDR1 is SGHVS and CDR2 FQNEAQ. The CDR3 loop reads CASSLLGQSYEQYF. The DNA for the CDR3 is TGTGCCAGCAGCTTACTGGGCCAATCCTACGAGCAGTACTTC.

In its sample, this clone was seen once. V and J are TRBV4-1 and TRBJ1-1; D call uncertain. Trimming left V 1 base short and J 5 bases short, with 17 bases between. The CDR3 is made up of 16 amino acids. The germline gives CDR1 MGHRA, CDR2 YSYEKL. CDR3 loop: CASSQGRGSVKTEAFF. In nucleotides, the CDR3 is TGCGCCAGCAGCCAAGGTCGGGGTAGCGTTAAGACTGAAGCTTTCTTT.

CDR3 bases: TGTGCCAGCATTGGAGGAGCTAGCAATCAGCCCCAGCATTTT. It translates to CASIGGASNQPQHF. The rearrangement uses TRBV6-1 and TRBJ1-5; D uncertain. V lost 7 bases and J lost 0, with 10 bases in between. The CDR3 is 14 amino acids. CDR1 and CDR2 from the germline V gene are MNHNS and SASEGT.

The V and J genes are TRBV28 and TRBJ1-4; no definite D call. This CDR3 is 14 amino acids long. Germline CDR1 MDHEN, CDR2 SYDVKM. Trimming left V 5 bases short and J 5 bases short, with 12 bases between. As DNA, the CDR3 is TGTGCCAGCAGTCAGGCCCCACGGAATGAAAAACTGTTTTTT. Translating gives CASSQAPRNEKLFF.

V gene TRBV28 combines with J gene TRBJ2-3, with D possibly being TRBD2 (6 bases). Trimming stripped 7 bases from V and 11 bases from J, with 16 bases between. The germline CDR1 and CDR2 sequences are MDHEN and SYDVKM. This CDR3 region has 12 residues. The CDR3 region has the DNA TGTGCCAGCACCACCCGGGGGTCACAGCAGTATTTT. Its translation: CASTTRGSQQYF.

The chain's CDR3 is CASSPPPSGSNEQFF. In nucleotides, the CDR3 is TGTGCCAGCTCACCACCTCCTAGCGGGAGTAATGAGCAGTTCTTC. J is TRBJ2-1 and V is TRBV18; 10 nucleotides line up with TRBD2. J was trimmed by 7 bases and V by 0 bases; bases with no gene match: 3. Germline CDR1 KGHSH, CDR2 LQKENI. The CDR3 runs to 15 residues.

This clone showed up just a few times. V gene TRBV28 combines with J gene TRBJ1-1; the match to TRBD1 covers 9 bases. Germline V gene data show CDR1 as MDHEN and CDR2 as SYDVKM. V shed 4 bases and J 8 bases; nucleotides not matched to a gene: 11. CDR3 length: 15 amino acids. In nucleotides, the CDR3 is TGTGCCAGCAGTTCACCCGGGACAGGGAGGGGAGAAGCTTTCTTT. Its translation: CASSSPGTGRGEAFF. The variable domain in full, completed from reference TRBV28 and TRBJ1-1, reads DVKVTQSSRYLVKRTGEKVFLECVQDMDHENMFWYRQDPGLGLRLIYFSYDVKMKEKGDIPEGYSVSREKKERFSLILESASTNQTSMYLCASSSPGTGRGEAFFGQGTRLTVV.

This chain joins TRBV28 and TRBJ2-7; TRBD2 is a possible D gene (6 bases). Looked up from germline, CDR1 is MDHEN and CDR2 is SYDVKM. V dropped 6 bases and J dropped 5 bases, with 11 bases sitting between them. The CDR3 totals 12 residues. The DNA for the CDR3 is TGTGCCAGCAGGTCGGGGGTCGACGAGCAGTACTTC. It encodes CASRSGVDEQYF.

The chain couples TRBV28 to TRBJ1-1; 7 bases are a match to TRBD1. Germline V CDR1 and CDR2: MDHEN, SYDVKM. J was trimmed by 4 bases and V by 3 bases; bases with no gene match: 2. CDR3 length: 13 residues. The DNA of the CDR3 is TGTGCCAGCAGTTTGACAGGGAGCACTGAAGCTTTCTTT. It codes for CASSLTGSTEAFF.

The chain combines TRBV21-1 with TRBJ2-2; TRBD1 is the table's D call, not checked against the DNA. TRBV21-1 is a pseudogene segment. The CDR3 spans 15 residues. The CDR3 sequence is CASSFAGGCPGELFF. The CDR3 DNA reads TGTGCCAGCAGTTTCGCAGGGGGGTGCCCCGGGGAGCTGTTTTTT.

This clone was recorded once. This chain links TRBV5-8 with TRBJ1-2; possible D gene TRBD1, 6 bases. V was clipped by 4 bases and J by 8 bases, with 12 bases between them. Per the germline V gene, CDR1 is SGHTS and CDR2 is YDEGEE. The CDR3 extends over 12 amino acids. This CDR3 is CASSDTGYGYTF. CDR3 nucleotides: TGTGCCAGCAGCGACACAGGGTACGGCTACACCTTC.

CDR3 protein: CASSLAGVSEKLFF. CDR3 sequence (DNA): TGTGCCAGCAGCTTAGCAGGGGTTAGTGAAAAACTGTTTTTT. J is TRBJ1-4 and V is TRBV7-2; maybe TRBD1 (5 bases). Deletions cut 0 bases from V and 7 bases from J, with 9 bases between. Germline V gene lookup returns CDR1 SGHTA and CDR2 FQGNSA. The CDR3 has 14 amino acids.

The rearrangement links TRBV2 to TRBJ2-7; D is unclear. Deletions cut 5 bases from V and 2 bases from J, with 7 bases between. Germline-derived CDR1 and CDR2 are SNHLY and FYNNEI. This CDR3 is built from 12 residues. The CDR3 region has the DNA TGTGCCAGCAGTCGCGGAACCTACGAGCAGTACTTC. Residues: CASSRGTYEQYF.

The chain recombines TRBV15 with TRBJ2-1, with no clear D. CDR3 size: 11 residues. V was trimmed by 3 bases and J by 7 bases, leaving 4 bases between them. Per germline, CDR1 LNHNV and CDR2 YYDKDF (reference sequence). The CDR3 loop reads CATSSTNEQFF. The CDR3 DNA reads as TGTGCCACCAGCAGCACTAATGAGCAGTTCTTC.

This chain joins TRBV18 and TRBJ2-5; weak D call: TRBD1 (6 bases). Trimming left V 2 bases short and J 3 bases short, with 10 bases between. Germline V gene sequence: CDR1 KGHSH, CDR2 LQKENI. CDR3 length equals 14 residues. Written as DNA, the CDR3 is TGTGCCAGCTCACCATTAGAGGGGGAAGAGACCCAGTACTTC. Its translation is CASSPLEGEETQYF.

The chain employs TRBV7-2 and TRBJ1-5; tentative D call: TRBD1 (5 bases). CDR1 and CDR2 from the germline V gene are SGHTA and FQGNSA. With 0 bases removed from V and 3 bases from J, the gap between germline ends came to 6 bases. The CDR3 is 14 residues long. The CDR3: CASSLAGLNQPQHF. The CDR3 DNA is TGTGCCAGCAGCTTAGCGGGACTCAATCAGCCCCAGCATTTT.

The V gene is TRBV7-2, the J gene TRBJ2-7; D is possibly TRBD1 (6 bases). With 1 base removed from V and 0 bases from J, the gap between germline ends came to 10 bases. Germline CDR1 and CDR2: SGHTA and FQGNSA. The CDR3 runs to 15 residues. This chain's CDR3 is CASSLVGQSSYEQYF. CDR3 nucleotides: TGTGCCAGCAGCTTAGTGGGACAAAGCTCCTACGAGCAGTACTTC.

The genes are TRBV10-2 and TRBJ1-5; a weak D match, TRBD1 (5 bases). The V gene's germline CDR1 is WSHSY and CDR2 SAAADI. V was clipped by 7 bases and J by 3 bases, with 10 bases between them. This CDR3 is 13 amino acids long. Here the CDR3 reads CASTGHLNQPQHF. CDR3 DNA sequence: TGCGCCAGCACCGGACACCTCAATCAGCCCCAGCATTTT.

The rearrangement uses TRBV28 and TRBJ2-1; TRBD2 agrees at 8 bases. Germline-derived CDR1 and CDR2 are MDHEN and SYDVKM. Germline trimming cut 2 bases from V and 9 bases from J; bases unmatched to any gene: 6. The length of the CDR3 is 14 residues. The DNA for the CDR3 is TGTGCCAGCAGTTTACTAGCGGGCGGTAGTGAGCAGTTCTTC. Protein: CASSLLAGGSEQFF.

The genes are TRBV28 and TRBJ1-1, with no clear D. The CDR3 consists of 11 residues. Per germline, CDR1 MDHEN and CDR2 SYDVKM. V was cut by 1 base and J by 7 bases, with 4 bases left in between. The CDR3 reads CASSLLSEAFF. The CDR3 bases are TGTGCCAGCAGTTTATTGAGTGAAGCTTTCTTT.

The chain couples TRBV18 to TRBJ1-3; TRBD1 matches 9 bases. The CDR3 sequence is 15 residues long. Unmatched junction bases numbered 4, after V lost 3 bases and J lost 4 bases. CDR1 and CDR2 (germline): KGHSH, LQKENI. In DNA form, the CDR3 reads TGTGCCAGCTCACCTGGGACAGGGTACGGAAACACCATATATTTT. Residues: CASSPGTGYGNTIYF. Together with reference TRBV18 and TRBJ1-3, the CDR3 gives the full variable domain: NAGVMQNPRHLVRRRGQEARLRCSPMKGHSHVYWYRQLPEEGLKFMVYLQKENIIDESGMPKERFSAEFPKEGPSILRIQQVVRGDSAAYFCASSPGTGYGNTIYFGEGSWLTVV.

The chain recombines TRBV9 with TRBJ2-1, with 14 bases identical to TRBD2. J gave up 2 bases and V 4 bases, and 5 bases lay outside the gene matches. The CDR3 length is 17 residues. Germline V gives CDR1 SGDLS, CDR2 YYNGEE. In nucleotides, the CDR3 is TGTGCCAGCAGCTCGGGACTAGCGGGGGAGGCCTACAATGAGCAGTTCTTC. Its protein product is CASSSGLAGEAYNEQFF.

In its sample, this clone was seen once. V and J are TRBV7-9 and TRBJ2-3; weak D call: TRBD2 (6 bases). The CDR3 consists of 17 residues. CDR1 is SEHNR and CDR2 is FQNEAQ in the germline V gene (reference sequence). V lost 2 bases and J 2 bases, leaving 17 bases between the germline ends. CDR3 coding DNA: TGTGCCAGCAGCTTAAAGGGTGCGGGGCCTGACACAGATACGCAGTATTTT. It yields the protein CASSLKGAGPDTDTQYF.

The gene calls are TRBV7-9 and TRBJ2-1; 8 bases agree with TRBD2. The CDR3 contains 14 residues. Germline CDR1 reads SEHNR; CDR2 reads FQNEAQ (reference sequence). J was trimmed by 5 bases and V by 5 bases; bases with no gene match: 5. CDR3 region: CASSPSGSHNEQFF. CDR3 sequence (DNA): TGTGCCAGCAGCCCAAGCGGGAGCCACAATGAGCAGTTCTTC.

CDR3 amino acids: CASSPDQGGAYNEQFF. CDR3 coding DNA: TGTGCCAGCTCACCAGATCAGGGGGGTGCCTACAATGAGCAGTTCTTC. The rearrangement uses TRBV18 and TRBJ2-1; D perhaps matches TRBD1 (7 bases). Germline CDR1 KGHSH, CDR2 LQKENI. Trimming stripped 2 bases from V and 2 bases from J, with 13 bases between. This CDR3 contains 16 residues.